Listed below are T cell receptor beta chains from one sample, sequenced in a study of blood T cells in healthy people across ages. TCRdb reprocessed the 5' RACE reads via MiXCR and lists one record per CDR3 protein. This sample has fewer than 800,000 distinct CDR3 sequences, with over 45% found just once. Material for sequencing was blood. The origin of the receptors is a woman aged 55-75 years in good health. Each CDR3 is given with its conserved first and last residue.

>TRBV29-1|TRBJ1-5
CSSKTGDQPQHF
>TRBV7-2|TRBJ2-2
CASSFQTTTGELFF
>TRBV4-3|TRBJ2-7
CASSQDRGWNEQYF
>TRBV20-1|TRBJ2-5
CSATGTPTVETQYF
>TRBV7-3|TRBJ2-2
CASSSRTVTGELFF
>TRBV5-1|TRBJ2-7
CASSSGLPDEQYF
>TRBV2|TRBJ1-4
CATGQGAANEKLFF
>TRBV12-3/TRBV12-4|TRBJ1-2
CASRRDRKYGYTF
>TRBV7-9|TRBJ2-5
CASSLLDIQETQYF
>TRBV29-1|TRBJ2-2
CSTSGRASNTGELFF
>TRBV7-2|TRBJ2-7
CASSPSPRTGRSSYEQYF
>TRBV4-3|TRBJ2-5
CASSQGPTSGSEETQYF
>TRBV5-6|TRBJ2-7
CASSRRSERDRGHEQYF
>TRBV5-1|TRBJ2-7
CASSLEGTASYEQYF
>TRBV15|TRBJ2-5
CATSRVRSQGLGRLETQYF
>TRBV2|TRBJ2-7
CASSPRRVLSYEQYF
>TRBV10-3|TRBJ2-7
CAICTGEDYEQYF
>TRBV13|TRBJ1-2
CASIRRGRGGYGYTF
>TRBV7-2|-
CATGYSSETQYF
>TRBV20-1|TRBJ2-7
CSARDVQGYEQYF
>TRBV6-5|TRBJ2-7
CASRKEGHEQYF
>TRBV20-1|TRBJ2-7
CSASNSLSYEQYF
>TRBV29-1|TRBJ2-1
CSVHPPDNYNEQFF
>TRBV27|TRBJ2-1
CASSLCLAGSYNEQFF
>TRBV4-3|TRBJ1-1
CASSQDLVGQTEAFF
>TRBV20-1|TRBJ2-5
CSARDRREGRETQYF
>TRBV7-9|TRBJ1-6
CASSSGVGRSPLHF
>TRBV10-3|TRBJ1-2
CAISESTWSPAVYGYTF
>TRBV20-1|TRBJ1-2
CSALRTVSYGYTF
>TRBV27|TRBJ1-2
CASNPGGLGNYGYTF
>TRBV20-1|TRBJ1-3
CSASSDRGGGNTIYF
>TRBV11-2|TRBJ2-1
CASSGRVSYNEQFF
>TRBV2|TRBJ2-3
CASSETARPDTQYF
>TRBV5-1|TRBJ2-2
CASSLEAQGGLFF
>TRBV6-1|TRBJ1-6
CASTRDYNSPLHF
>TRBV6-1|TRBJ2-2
CASLTGSDTGELFF
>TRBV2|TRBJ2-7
CASSEVTGSEQYF
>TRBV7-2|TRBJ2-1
CASSLVGREDEQFF
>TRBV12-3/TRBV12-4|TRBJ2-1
CASSFRPLLAGGPGEQFF
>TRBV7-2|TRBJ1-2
CASSETRNREDRFGYTF
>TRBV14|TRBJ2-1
CASSSNRQRKFF
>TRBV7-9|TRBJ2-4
CASSWRDRDIQYF
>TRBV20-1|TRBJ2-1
CSARDPGRNNEQFF
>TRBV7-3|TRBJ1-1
CASSSLPDGEAFF
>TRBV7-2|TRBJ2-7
CASSFGAGGLYEQYF
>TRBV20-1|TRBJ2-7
CSASTSGRAYEQYF
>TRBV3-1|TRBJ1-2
CASSQVEGASGYTF
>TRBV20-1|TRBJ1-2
CSARGTDVYYGYTF
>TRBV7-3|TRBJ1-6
CASSSTLISPLHF
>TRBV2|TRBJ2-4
CASSDSGSAKNIQYF
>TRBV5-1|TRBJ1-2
CASSHGTASYGYTF
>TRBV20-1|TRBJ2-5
CSARDPRLAVRETQYF
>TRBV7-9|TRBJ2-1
CASSDWRDRGNEQFF